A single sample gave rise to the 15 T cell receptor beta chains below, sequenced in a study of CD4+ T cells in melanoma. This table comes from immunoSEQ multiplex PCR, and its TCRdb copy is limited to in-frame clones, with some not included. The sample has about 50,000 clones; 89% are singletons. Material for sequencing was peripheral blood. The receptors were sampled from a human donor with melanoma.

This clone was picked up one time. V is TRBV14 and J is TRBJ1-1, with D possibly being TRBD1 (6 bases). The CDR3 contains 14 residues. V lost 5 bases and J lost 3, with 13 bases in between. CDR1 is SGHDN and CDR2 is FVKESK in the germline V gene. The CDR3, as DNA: TGTGCCAGCAGCTGGGGGGCAGGGGACACTGAAGCTTTCTTT. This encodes CASSWGAGDTEAFF.

CDR3 region: CASSQEPPAILAGQYNEQFF. The CDR3 DNA is TGCGCCAGCAGCCAAGAACCCCCCGCTATTCTAGCGGGGCAATACAATGAGCAGTTCTTC. V is TRBV4-3 and J is TRBJ2-1; 9 positions match TRBD2. This CDR3 comprises 20 residues. The V and J ends lost 0 bases and 4 bases, in that order; junction bases with no gene match: 16. Per germline, CDR1 LGHNA and CDR2 YSLEER.

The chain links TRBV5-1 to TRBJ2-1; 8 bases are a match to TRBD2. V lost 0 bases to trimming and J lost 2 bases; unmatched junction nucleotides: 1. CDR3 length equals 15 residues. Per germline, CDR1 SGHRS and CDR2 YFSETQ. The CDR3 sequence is CASSLVAGPYNEQFF. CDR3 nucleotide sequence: TGCGCCAGCAGCTTGGTAGCGGGGCCCTACAATGAGCAGTTCTTC.

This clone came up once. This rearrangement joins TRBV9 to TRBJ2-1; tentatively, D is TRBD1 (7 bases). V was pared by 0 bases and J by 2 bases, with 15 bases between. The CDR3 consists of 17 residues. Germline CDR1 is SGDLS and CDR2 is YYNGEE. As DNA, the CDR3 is TGTGCCAGCAGCGTAGAGGAGGGGGCGGGGCCCTACAATGAGCAGTTCTTC. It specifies CASSVEEGAGPYNEQFF.

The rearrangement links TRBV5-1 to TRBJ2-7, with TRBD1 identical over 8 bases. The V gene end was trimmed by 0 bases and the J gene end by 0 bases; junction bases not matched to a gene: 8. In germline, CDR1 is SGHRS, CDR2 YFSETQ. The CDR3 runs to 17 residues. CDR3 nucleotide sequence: TGCGCCAGCAGCTTGGGGGACAGGATTTCGAGCTCCTACGAGCAGTACTTC. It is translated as CASSLGDRISSSYEQYF.

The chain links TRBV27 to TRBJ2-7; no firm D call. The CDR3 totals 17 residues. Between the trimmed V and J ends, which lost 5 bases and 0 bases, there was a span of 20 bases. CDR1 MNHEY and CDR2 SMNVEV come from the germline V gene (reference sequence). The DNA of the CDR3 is TGTGCCAGCAGTGGCCTGTCGTTGGGCAAGACCTCCTACGAGCAGTACTTC. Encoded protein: CASSGLSLGKTSYEQYF.

The CDR3 here is CASSYSAGGSYEQYF. The CDR3 DNA reads TGTGCCAGCAGTTACTCTGCGGGGGGCTCCTACGAGCAGTACTTC. The chain links TRBV6-6 to TRBJ2-7; the match to TRBD2 covers 8 bases. V lost 0 bases and J lost 0; bases outside the gene matches: 1. Germline V gene sequence: CDR1 MNHNY, CDR2 SVGAGI (reference sequence). The CDR3 runs 15 residues.

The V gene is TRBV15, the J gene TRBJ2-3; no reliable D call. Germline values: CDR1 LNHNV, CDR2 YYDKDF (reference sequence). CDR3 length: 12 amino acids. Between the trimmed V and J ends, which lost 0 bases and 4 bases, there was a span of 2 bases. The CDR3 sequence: CATSRDADTQYF. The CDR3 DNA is TGTGCCACCAGCAGAGACGCAGATACGCAGTATTTT.

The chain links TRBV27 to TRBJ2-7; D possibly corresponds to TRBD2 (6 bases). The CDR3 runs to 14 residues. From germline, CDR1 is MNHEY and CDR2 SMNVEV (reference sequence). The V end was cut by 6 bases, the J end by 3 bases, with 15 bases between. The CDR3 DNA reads TGTGCCAGCAGCATCCGCGGGGACGGCTACGAGCAGTACTTC. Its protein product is CASSIRGDGYEQYF.

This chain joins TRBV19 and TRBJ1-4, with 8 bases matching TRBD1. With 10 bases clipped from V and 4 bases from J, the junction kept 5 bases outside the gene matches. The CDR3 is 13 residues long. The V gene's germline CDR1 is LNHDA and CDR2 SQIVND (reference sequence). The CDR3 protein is CATGDRLNEKLFF. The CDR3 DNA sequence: TGTGCCACCGGGGACAGGCTTAATGAAAAACTGTTTTTT.

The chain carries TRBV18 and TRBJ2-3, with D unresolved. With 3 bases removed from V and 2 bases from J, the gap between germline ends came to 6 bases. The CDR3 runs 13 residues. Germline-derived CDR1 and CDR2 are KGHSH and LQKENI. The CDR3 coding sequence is TGTGCCAGCTCACCGCGAAACACAGATACGCAGTATTTT. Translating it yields CASSPRNTDTQYF.

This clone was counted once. CDR3 DNA: TGTGCCAGCAGCGGGACAGGGACCTCCTACGAGCAGTACTTC. Translating gives CASSGTGTSYEQYF. The J gene is TRBJ2-7, the V gene TRBV6-6; TRBD1 aligns across 9 bases. The CDR3 runs to 14 residues. The germline CDR1 and CDR2 sequences are MNHNY and SVGAGI (reference sequence). Trimming took 6 bases from V and 0 from J; bases not matched to a gene: 3.

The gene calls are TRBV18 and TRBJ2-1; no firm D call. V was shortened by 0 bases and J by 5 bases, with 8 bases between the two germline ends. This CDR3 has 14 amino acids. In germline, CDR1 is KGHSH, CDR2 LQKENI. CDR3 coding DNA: TGTGCCAGCTCACCACCCCCTGCCAACAATGAGCAGTTCTTC. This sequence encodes CASSPPPANNEQFF.

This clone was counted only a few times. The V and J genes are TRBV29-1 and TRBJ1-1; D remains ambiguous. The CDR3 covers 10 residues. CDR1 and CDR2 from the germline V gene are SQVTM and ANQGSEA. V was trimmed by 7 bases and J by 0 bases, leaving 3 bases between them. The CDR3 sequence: CSAMNTEAFF. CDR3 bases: TGCAGCGCTATGAACACTGAAGCTTTCTTT. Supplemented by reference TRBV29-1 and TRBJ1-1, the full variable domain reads SAVISQKPSRDICQRGTSLTIQCQVDSQVTMMFWYRQQPGQSLTLIATANQGSEATYESGFVIDKFPISRPNLTFSTLTVSNMSPEDSSIYLCSAMNTEAFFGQGTRLTVV.

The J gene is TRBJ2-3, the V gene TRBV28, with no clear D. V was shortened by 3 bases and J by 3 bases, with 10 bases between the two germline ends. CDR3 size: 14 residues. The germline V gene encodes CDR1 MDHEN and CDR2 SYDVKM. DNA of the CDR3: TGTGCCAGCAGTTTCCTCAGTGGGACAGATACGCAGTATTTT. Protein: CASSFLSGTDTQYF.